A selection of T cell receptor beta chains follows, all from one sample in a study of CD8 T cells in Susac syndrome. From the immunoSEQ multiplex PCR reads, TCRdb called clonotypes with MiXCR, one entry per CDR3 protein. The sample gives a few hundred thousand distinct CDR3 sequences, 95% of which show up once; 0.085% to 0.1% is in the top ten. Sequencing was performed on CD4+ T cells from PBMCs. The receptors were sampled from a human donor with multiple sclerosis. CDR3s include the opening cysteine and the closing phenylalanine or tryptophan. Fields, in order: D gene, V gene, clone size, J gene, CDR3 protein, CDR3 DNA. A D gene is named only where the DNA matches it firmly. The size entry is marked missing in some rows and otherwise reads once, few, many or a size class.

-	TRBV11-1	-	TRBJ2-3	CASSHEQGTQYF	TGTGCCAGCAGTCACGAACAGGGAACGCAGTATTTT
-	TRBV27	-	TRBJ2-3	CASSWGRSGSDTQYF	TGTGCCAGCAGTTGGGGCCGTTCAGGCTCAGATACGCAGTATTTT
-	TRBV2	-	TRBJ1-3	CASGGGQLNSGNTIYF	TGTGCCAGCGGGGGGGGCCAGCTCAACTCTGGAAACACCATATATTTT
TRBD2	TRBV20-1	-	TRBJ2-3	CSARLAGYDGDTQYF	TGCAGTGCGAGACTAGCGGGGTACGATGGAGATACGCAGTATTTT
-	TRBV20-1	-	TRBJ2-7	CSARGLGGHISYEQYF	TGCAGTGCTAGAGGGCTAGGGGGACACATCTCTTACGAGCAGTACTTC
-	TRBV2	-	TRBJ1-1	CASSDTGPEAFF	TGTGCCAGCAGTGACACAGGGCCTGAAGCTTTCTTT
-	TRBV4-1	-	TRBJ2-1	CASSQVPQGSDEQFF	TGCGCCAGCAGCCAAGTCCCACAGGGAAGCGATGAGCAGTTCTTC
-	TRBV15	-	TRBJ2-1	CATSRVSSMGQQFF	TGTGCCACCAGCAGAGTGAGTAGTATGGGACAGCAGTTCTTC
-	TRBV7-8	-	TRBJ2-5	CASSFRRRGKETQYF	TGTGCCAGCAGCTTTAGACGCCGAGGGAAAGAGACCCAGTACTTC
-	TRBV9	-	TRBJ2-6	CASSVDGSRHSGANVLTF	TGTGCCAGCAGCGTAGATGGATCCCGTCACTCTGGGGCCAACGTCCTGACTTTC
-	TRBV20-1	-	TRBJ2-6	CSARWSGANVLTF	TGCAGTGCTAGATGGTCTGGGGCCAACGTCCTGACTTTC
-	TRBV15	-	TRBJ2-4	CATSREDSQYF	TGTGCCACCAGCAGAGAAGACAGTCAGTACTTC
TRBD1	TRBV28	-	TRBJ2-5	CASNSGGQETQYF	TGTGCCAGCAACTCAGGGGGCCAAGAGACCCAGTACTTC
-	TRBV6-1	-	TRBJ1-5	CASQANQPQHF	TGTGCCAGTCAGGCGAATCAGCCCCAGCATTTT
-	TRBV12-3/TRBV12-4	-	TRBJ2-4	CASRIIGNIQYF	TGTGCCAGCAGGATAATCGGAAACATTCAGTACTTC
-	TRBV29-1	-	TRBJ2-7	CSVGLPGEQYF	TGCAGCGTTGGCCTCCCGGGGGAGCAGTACTTC
-	TRBV4-1	few	TRBJ2-1	CASSQDGLATNEQFF	TGCGCCAGCAGCCAAGATGGTCTAGCGACCAATGAGCAGTTCTTC
TRBD2	TRBV20-1	-	TRBJ2-3	CSARGSILAGQITDTQYF	TGCAGTGCTAGAGGCTCAATACTAGCGGGACAAATCACAGATACGCAGTATTTT
TRBD1	TRBV2	-	TRBJ2-5	CATSDRAGETQYF	TGTGCCACCTCGGACAGGGCGGGGGAGACCCAGTACTTC
TRBD1	TRBV9	-	TRBJ1-2	CASSAGGSYGYTF	TGTGCCAGCAGCGCAGGGGGCTCGTATGGCTACACCTTC